The rows below give T cell receptor beta chains drawn from one sample of a study of T cells in Graves' hyperthyroidism and ophthalmopathy. TCRdb independently ran MiXCR on the multiplex PCR reads; one entry per CDR3 protein. The repertoire holds hundreds of thousands of distinct CDR3 sequences, roughly 16% seen once, with roughly 3% in the top ten. The material sequenced was blood. The receptors here all came from a woman in her thirties or forties with Graves' ophthalmopathy. Both conserved end residues are part of each CDR3. A D gene is named only where the DNA matches it firmly. The size entry is marked missing in some rows and otherwise reads once, few, many or a size class.

j_call	clone_size	v_call	cdr3_length	d_call	cdr3_nt	cdr3_aa
TRBJ2-4	few	TRBV7-9	15	-	TGTGCCAGCAGCTTAGGTGTACAGGGAGTAAGCATTCAGTACTTC	CASSLGVQGVSIQYF
TRBJ2-5	-	TRBV18	13	-	TGTGCCAGCTCACCAGTGAACCAAGAGACCCAGTACTTC	CASSPVNQETQYF
TRBJ1-2	few	TRBV20-1	13	-	TGCAGTGCTCCAAAGGGGACGACGGGTGGCTACACCTTC	CSAPKGTTGGYTF
TRBJ2-7	many	TRBV27	15	-	TGTGCCAGCAGTTTATACGGGACACGGAACGACGAGCAGTACTTC	CASSLYGTRNDEQYF
TRBJ2-3	many	TRBV30	15	-	TGTGCCTGGAGTGTACGGATCCGCAGCACAGATACGCAGTATTTT	CAWSVRIRSTDTQYF
TRBJ2-3	-	TRBV7-9	19	TRBD2	TGTGCCAGCAGCACCACGGGACTAGCGGGGGGGACTAGCACAGATACGCAGTATTTT	CASSTTGLAGGTSTDTQYF
TRBJ2-7	-	TRBV29-1	12	-	TGCAGCGTTGAAGTTTACGGGCGCGAGCAGTACTTC	CSVEVYGREQYF
TRBJ2-5	many	TRBV7-9	15	TRBD2	TGTGCCAGCAGCTTAGATACTAGCGGTCAAGAGACCCAGTACTTC	CASSLDTSGQETQYF
TRBJ1-5	many	TRBV2	12	-	TGTGCCAGCAGTGAAATCGGTCAGCCCCAGCATTTT	CASSEIGQPQHF
TRBJ1-5	few	TRBV27	13	-	TGTGCCAGCGGTAAAGGTAGCAATCAGCCCCAGCATTTT	CASGKGSNQPQHF
TRBJ2-1	few	TRBV19	16	TRBD2	TGTGCCAGTAGTATAATGAGCGGGAGATCCTACAATGAGCAGTTCTTC	CASSIMSGRSYNEQFF
TRBJ2-3	-	TRBV10-2	16	-	TGCGCCAGCAGCGATCTTGGCGGAGGGGCCACAGATACGCAGTATTTT	CASSDLGGGATDTQYF
TRBJ2-3	-	TRBV20-1	15	-	TGCAGTGCTCCAGAAATCGGGGACCGCACAGATACGCAGTATTTT	CSAPEIGDRTDTQYF
TRBJ1-6	-	TRBV5-1	13	-	TGCGCCAGCAGCTTGGCCCTCAATTCACCCCTCCACTTT	CASSLALNSPLHF
TRBJ2-4	-	TRBV7-6	14	-	TGTGCCAGCAGCTTGACAACGGCCAAAAACATTCAGTACTTC	CASSLTTAKNIQYF
TRBJ1-2	-	TRBV2	13	TRBD1	TGTGCCAGCAGTGAAGCCAGGGGGGCTGGCTACACCTTC	CASSEARGAGYTF
TRBJ2-1	many	TRBV11-1	14	-	TGTGCCAGCAGCTTCGCGGACGGGTACAATGAGCAGTTCTTC	CASSFADGYNEQFF
TRBJ2-5	-	TRBV28	14	-	TGTGCCAGCACCTCTCGAGTGTACCAAGAGACCCAGTACTTC	CASTSRVYQETQYF
TRBJ2-2	many	TRBV2	17	TRBD2	TGTGCCAGCAGCGGTACGAGACTAGCGGGGGACACCGGGGAGCTGTTTTTT	CASSGTRLAGDTGELFF
TRBJ2-1	-	TRBV30	15	TRBD2	TGTGCCTGGAGTATTGGGACTAGCGGGAGGAATGAGCAGTTCTTC	CAWSIGTSGRNEQFF
TRBJ2-2	once	TRBV10-3	14	-	TGTGCCATCAGTGACGGACAGACCACCGGGGAGCTGTTTTTT	CAISDGQTTGELFF
TRBJ1-5	many	TRBV18	14	TRBD1	TGTGCCAGCTCGTCTACAGGGGGCAATCAGCCCCAGCATTTT	CASSSTGGNQPQHF
TRBJ2-3	many	TRBV11-2	15	-	TGTGCCAGCAGCTCCGGTGGATGGTCCTCGTATACGCAGTATTTT	CASSSGGWSSYTQYF
TRBJ1-5	-	TRBV2	16	TRBD1	TGTGCCAGCAGTGACCCGGACAGGGGGGAAGCTCAGCCCCAGCATTTT	CASSDPDRGEAQPQHF
TRBJ1-4	-	TRBV2	13	TRBD1	TGTGCCAGTCAGACAGGGGTATTTGAAAAACTGTTTTTT	CASQTGVFEKLFF
TRBJ1-1	many	TRBV3-1	14	-	TGTGCCAGCAGCCCCCTCGTTAGTTCCACTGAAGCTTTCTTT	CASSPLVSSTEAFF
TRBJ2-1	many	TRBV2	13	-	TGTGCCATCCAATCCGTCTGGGGTCATGAGCAGTTCTTC	CAIQSVWGHEQFF
TRBJ2-1	few	TRBV19	16	TRBD2	TGTGCCAGTAGAACGGGGACTAGCGGGGACTACAATGAGCAGTTCTTC	CASRTGTSGDYNEQFF
TRBJ1-6	-	TRBV19	17	-	TGTGCCAGTAGTTCGCCTGGGACATCTGGGCGTAATTCACCCCTCCACTTT	CASSSPGTSGRNSPLHF
TRBJ2-7	-	TRBV7-9	16	-	TGTGCCAGCAGCTCCGGGCGGGCGGCCAACTCCTACGAGCAGTACTTC	CASSSGRAANSYEQYF
TRBJ1-3	many	TRBV30	11	-	TGTGCCTGGAGTGTTAAGGGCACCATATATTTT	CAWSVKGTIYF
TRBJ2-7	-	TRBV20-1	15	TRBD1	TGCAGTGCTAGAGATCTCGGACAGGGAAAGAGGGAGCAGTACTTC	CSARDLGQGKREQYF
TRBJ2-7	-	TRBV27	15	TRBD2	TGTGCCAGCAGTTACCGACTAGCGGGAGTGGACGAGCAGTACTTC	CASSYRLAGVDEQYF
TRBJ2-5	-	TRBV7-2	17	TRBD2	TGTGCCAGCAGCTTAGTGTGGGCGGGGGGGGGGGGAGAGACCCAGTACTTC	CASSLVWAGGGGETQYF
TRBJ2-1	many	TRBV2	14	TRBD2	TGTGCCAGCAGTGAACGGGCGGGAGTTAATGAGCAGTTCTTC	CASSERAGVNEQFF
TRBJ2-7	few	TRBV29-1	13	-	TGCAGCGTTGGGGGACATGGCTCCTACGAGCAGTACTTC	CSVGGHGSYEQYF
TRBJ2-1	-	TRBV19	13	-	TGTGCCAGTAGTTTAGAGGGAGCCCATGAGCAGTTCTTC	CASSLEGAHEQFF
TRBJ2-3	few	TRBV6-1	15	-	TGTGCCGGCATGGAGGGGGCCGCTAGCACAGATACGCAGTATTTT	CAGMEGAASTDTQYF
TRBJ1-2	-	TRBV20-1	16	TRBD1	TGCAGTGCTAGAGGAGCAGACAGGGGCGATGGCTATGGCTACACCTTC	CSARGADRGDGYGYTF
TRBJ2-7	-	TRBV2	15	TRBD2	TGTGCCAGCAGGAGACTAGCGGGTGATCCCTACGAGCAGTACTTC	CASRRLAGDPYEQYF
TRBJ1-1	many	TRBV10-3	16	-	TGTGCCATCAGTGAGTCAGCACCGATATTGAACACTGAAGCTTTCTTT	CAISESAPILNTEAFF
TRBJ2-1	-	TRBV7-9	14	-	TGTGCCAGCAGCGTTCGGGAAACCTACAATGAGCAGTTCTTC	CASSVRETYNEQFF
TRBJ2-2	few	TRBV11-3	16	TRBD2	TGTGCCAGCAGCTCTACTAGCGGGAGGGCCGGCGGGGAGCTGTTTTTT	CASSSTSGRAGGELFF
TRBJ2-3	many	TRBV7-9	14	TRBD2	TGTGCCAGCAGCCCCGGGACTAGCGGAGATACGCAGTATTTT	CASSPGTSGDTQYF
TRBJ2-7	many	TRBV28	14	-	TGTGCCAGCAGTTTAATACAATCTTCCTACGAGCAGTACTTC	CASSLIQSSYEQYF
TRBJ2-1	few	TRBV3-1	17	TRBD2	TGTGCCAGCAGCCAAGTCTCTGGGACTAGCGGGTACAATGAGCAGTTCTTC	CASSQVSGTSGYNEQFF
TRBJ2-1	few	TRBV6-2/TRBV6-3	14	TRBD2	TGTGCCAACAGTTACGGGACTAGCGACAATGAGCAGTTCTTC	CANSYGTSDNEQFF
TRBJ2-3	many	TRBV11-2	18	-	TGTGCCAGCAGCTTAGTAGGGGGATCCCGGACCGTCACAGATACGCAGTATTTT	CASSLVGGSRTVTDTQYF
TRBJ2-7	few	TRBV20-1	14	TRBD2	TGCAGTGCAGATCTAGCGGGGAGCTCCTACGAGCAGTACTTC	CSADLAGSSYEQYF
TRBJ1-5	many	TRBV11-2	15	TRBD1	TGTGCCAGCAGTCGGGGACAGTATAGCAATCAGCCCCAGCATTTT	CASSRGQYSNQPQHF
TRBJ1-5	-	TRBV19	15	TRBD1	TGTGCCAGTAGTATCCGGACAGGGGAGAATCAGCCCCAGCATTTT	CASSIRTGENQPQHF
TRBJ2-1	-	TRBV7-9	15	TRBD2	TGTGCCAGCAGTACGGGACTAGGGCTCGGTAATGAGCAGTTCTTC	CASSTGLGLGNEQFF
TRBJ1-1	many	TRBV20-1	14	-	TGCAGTGCTAGAGCTCCGGACCCTAGGACTGAAGCTTTCTTT	CSARAPDPRTEAFF
TRBJ1-2	-	TRBV6-5	15	-	TGTGCCAGCAGTTACTCGAGGACGGTGAACTATGGCTACACCTTC	CASSYSRTVNYGYTF
TRBJ2-1	many	TRBV5-1	20	TRBD2	TGCGCCAGCAGCCTACGCACCGTACTAGCGGGGGGCCCGGCCTACAATGAGCAGTTCTTC	CASSLRTVLAGGPAYNEQFF
TRBJ2-2	few	TRBV5-1	14	TRBD2	TGCGCCAGCAGCCGGGCGGGAGACCCCGGGGAGCTGTTTTTT	CASSRAGDPGELFF
TRBJ2-3	many	TRBV7-3	15	-	TGTGCCAGCAGTTTGACAGGCCCTAGCACAGATACGCAGTATTTT	CASSLTGPSTDTQYF
TRBJ1-3	many	TRBV20-1	14	-	TGCAGTGCTAGAGATCTGAGTGTCGGAAACACCATATATTTT	CSARDLSVGNTIYF
TRBJ2-4	few	TRBV18	18	-	TGTGCCAGCTCACCACGGGCAACCGGTACACTAGCCAAAAACATTCAGTACTTC	CASSPRATGTLAKNIQYF
TRBJ2-3	many	TRBV5-1	16	-	TGCGCCAGCAGCTTGGACCCTACAGGACTCACAGATACGCAGTATTTT	CASSLDPTGLTDTQYF